The sequence of this T cell receptor beta chain was determined in a study of T cell responses to AZD1222 COVID-19 vaccine. Study results and caveats: Across the whole spike, CD4 TCRs peaked at regions 160-218 and 743-854. There were repertoire samples only from the period after the peak T cell response.

J was trimmed by 4 bases and V by 6 bases; bases with no gene match: 9. CDR3 size: 15 residues. CDR1 SGHRS and CDR2 YFSETQ come from the germline V gene. This clone has only one observation. No antigen is known for it. The repertoire was sequenced with immunoSEQ multiplex PCR; TCRdb's copy has only in-frame clones and lacks some. The table records about 120,000 clones, 92% of them present only once. V usage is TRBV5-1 and J usage is TRBJ2-1; 8 nucleotides align to TRBD1. Here the sequenced sample was peripheral blood, taken 28 days after the second AZD1222 dose. The TCR was taken from an adult who received the AZD1222 COVID-19 vaccine. Here the CDR3 DNA reads TGCGCCAGCACACCGGGGGACAGGAATTACAATGAGCAGTTCTTC. Protein product: CASTPGDRNYNEQFF.